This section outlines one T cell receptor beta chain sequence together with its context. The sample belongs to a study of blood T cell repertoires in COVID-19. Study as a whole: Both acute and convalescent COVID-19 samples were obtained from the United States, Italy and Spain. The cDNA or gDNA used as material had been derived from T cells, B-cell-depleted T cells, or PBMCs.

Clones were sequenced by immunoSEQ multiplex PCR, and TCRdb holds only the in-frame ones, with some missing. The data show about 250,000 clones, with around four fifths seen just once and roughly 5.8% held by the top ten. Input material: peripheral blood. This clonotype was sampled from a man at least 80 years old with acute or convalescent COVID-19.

The CDR3: CARARGAGDTDTQYF. Written as DNA, the CDR3 is TGTGCCAGGGCTCGGGGGGCAGGGGACACAGATACGCAGTATTTT. The chain carries TRBV6-5 and TRBJ2-3, with D possibly being TRBD2 (7 bases). CDR1 MNHEY and CDR2 SVGAGI come from the germline V gene. The CDR3 contains 15 residues. The ends were cut back, 9 bases at V and 2 bases at J, with 18 bases in the middle.